This entry features one T cell receptor (beta chain) sequence. What it binds is unknown. Germline V gene sequence: CDR1 LGHNA, CDR2 YNFKEQ. This CDR3 spans 15 amino acids. V lost 0 bases, J lost 2 bases, and 11 bases lay in between. The data were taken from a study of blood T cells in healthy people across ages. Whole-study findings and limits: There was no known CMV status for donors, so expanded clonotype changes were possibly confounded.

Researchers collected ten milliliters of peripheral blood from every single donor. A sample-barcoded 5' primer and a J-beta primer mix were used in a second PCR of about 7 to 12 cycles. TCRdb re-derived calls from the 5' RACE reads in MiXCR, one entry per CDR3 protein. The sample carries about 700,000 distinct CDR3 sequences, about 32% recorded once. The rearrangement links TRBV4-2 to TRBJ2-7, with D hard to call. The sample consisted of blood. The clonotype originates from a woman older than 75 in good health. The CDR3 DNA reads TGTGCCAGCAGCCAAGATCCAGTCTCACCCTACGAGCAGTACTTC. It translates to CASSQDPVSPYEQYF.